This T cell receptor (beta chain) was observed in a study of blood T cell repertoires in COVID-19. Study information: Sites in the United States, Italy and Spain provided acute and convalescent COVID-19 samples. PBMCs, B-cell-depleted T cells, or T cells were the source of the cDNA or gDNA that made up the material.

Clones were sequenced by immunoSEQ multiplex PCR, and TCRdb holds only the in-frame ones, with some missing. The table shows some 270,000 clones, with almost 90% occurring only once. This CDR3 has 14 residues. V shed 7 bases and J shed 4 bases, with 13 bases lying between them. Germline CDR1 reads LGHDT; CDR2 reads YNNKEL (reference sequence). The genes are TRBV3-1 (or the pseudogene TRBV3-2) and TRBJ2-2; possibly TRBD1 for D (5 bases). Material for sequencing was peripheral blood. This clonotype was obtained from a woman in her fifties or sixties with COVID-19, enrolled during active disease. The CDR3 here is CASMGPLSTGELFF. For the CDR3, the DNA is TGTGCCAGCATGGGGCCGCTAAGCACCGGGGAGCTGTTTTTT.